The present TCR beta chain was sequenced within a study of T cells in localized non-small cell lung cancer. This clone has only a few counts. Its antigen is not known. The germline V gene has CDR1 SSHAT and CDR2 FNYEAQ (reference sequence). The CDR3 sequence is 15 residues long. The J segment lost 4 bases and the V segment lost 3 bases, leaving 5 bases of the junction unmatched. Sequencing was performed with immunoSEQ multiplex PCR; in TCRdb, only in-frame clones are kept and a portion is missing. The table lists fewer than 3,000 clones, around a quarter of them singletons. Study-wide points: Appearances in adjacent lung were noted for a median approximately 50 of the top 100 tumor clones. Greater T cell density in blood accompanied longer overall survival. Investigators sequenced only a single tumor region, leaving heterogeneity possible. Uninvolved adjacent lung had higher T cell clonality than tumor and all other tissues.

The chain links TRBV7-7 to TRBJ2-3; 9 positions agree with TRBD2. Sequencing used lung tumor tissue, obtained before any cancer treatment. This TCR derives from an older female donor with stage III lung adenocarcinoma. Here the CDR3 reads CASSLYGGRADTQYF. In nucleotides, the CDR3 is TGTGCCAGCAGCTTGTACGGCGGGAGGGCAGATACGCAGTATTTT.